What follows are 29 T cell receptor beta chains derived from one specimen sequenced in a study of blood T cell repertoires in COVID-19. Profiled with immunoSEQ multiplex PCR; TCRdb holds only in-frame clones, not every one. The table shows some 260,000 clones, with 80% to 90% occurring only once. The sample consisted of PBMCs or T cells enriched from blood (not recorded which). Source of these receptors: a young man with acute COVID-19.

This chain links TRBV15 with TRBJ2-2; tentative D call: TRBD1 (5 bases). Trimming removed 1 base from V and 2 bases from J, with 8 bases in between. CDR1 is LNHNV and CDR2 is YYDKDF in the germline V gene (reference sequence). The CDR3 spans 15 residues. The CDR3 coding sequence is TGTGCCACCAGCAGAGGGGGCTCCAACACCGGGGAGCTGTTTTTT. Protein sequence: CATSRGGSNTGELFF.

As regards this clone: One junction end disagrees with the germline gene, perhaps due to a read error. J is TRBJ1-1 and V is TRBV5-1; perhaps TRBD1 as D (5 bases). The CDR3 loop spans 15 amino acids. Per germline, CDR1 SGHRS and CDR2 YFSETQ. The CDR3 DNA reads TGTGCCAGCAGCTCAGGCAGGGAAGCTAGCGCTGAAGCTTTCTTT. The encoded protein is CASSSGREASAEAFF.

The chain carries TRBV6-2 or TRBV6-3 and TRBJ1-1; 8 bases are shared with TRBD1. Germline trimming cut 5 bases from V and 5 bases from J; bases unmatched to any gene: 10. The germline CDR1 and CDR2 sequences are MNHEY and SVGEGT. This CDR3 spans 15 amino acids. CDR3 sequence: CASSQGQGGRTEAFF. In DNA, the CDR3 is TGTGCCAGCAGTCAAGGACAGGGAGGAAGGACTGAAGCTTTCTTT.

The CDR3, as DNA: TGTGCCAGCAGCTCCAGGGACAGGGTAGGAGCTTTCTTT. It specifies CASSSRDRVGAFF. The chain uses TRBV7-3 and TRBJ1-1; TRBD1 agrees at 9 bases. The CDR3 runs 13 residues. Germline CDR1 is SGHTA and CDR2 is FQGTGA. V lost 4 bases to trimming and J lost 10 bases; unmatched junction nucleotides: 7.

Regarding this clone: Mismatch with germline at one junction end may stem from a read error. The J gene is TRBJ2-1, the V gene TRBV5-1; no clear D gene. CDR1 is SGHRS and CDR2 is YFSETQ in the germline V gene. The CDR3 extends over 15 amino acids. CDR3 nucleotide sequence: TGTGCCAGCAGCTTGGGGTCGGGCTCCTACAATGAGCAGTTCTTC. It encodes CASSLGSGSYNEQFF.

The rearrangement uses TRBV3-1 (or the pseudogene TRBV3-2) and TRBJ1-4; D uncertain. V was cut by 4 bases and J by 5 bases, with 14 bases left in between. Germline V gene lookup returns CDR1 LGHDT and CDR2 YNNKEL (reference sequence). The CDR3 runs to 15 residues. CDR3 DNA: TGTGCCAGCAGCCTCTTTGGATCGAGGAATGAAAAACTGTTTTTT. Its translation: CASSLFGSRNEKLFF.

The V call is TRBV5-1, the J call TRBJ2-6; 7 nucleotides agree with TRBD1. The V gene's germline CDR1 is SGHRS and CDR2 YFSETQ. V dropped 4 bases and J dropped 0; count of bases not matched to a gene: 7. The CDR3 totals 17 residues. The chain's CDR3 is CASSPRGPSSGANVLTF. For the CDR3, the DNA is TGCGCCAGCAGCCCGAGGGGGCCCTCCTCTGGGGCCAACGTCCTGACTTTC.

The chain employs TRBV19 and TRBJ1-1; TRBD1 might be the D (6 bases). CDR1 LNHDA and CDR2 SQIVND come from the germline V gene (reference sequence). With 7 bases removed from V and 6 bases from J, the gap between germline ends came to 15 bases. The CDR3 totals 13 residues. CDR3 bases: TGTGCCAGTATGGTAGGCAGGGGCCCTGAAGCTTTCTTT. Protein: CASMVGRGPEAFF.

The chain joins TRBV12-3 or TRBV12-4 to TRBJ1-5; TRBD1 is a possible D gene (6 bases). CDR3 size: 13 residues. V lost 5 bases and J 5 bases, leaving 10 bases between the germline ends. The CDR3 loop is CASSVTGHQPQHF. The CDR3 bases are TGTGCCAGCAGTGTTACAGGGCATCAGCCCCAGCATTTT.

CDR3 sequence reads: CASSLTSGKADTQYF. The CDR3 DNA reads TGTGCCAGCTCCCTGACTAGCGGGAAAGCAGATACGCAGTATTTT. V gene TRBV14 combines with J gene TRBJ2-3; 11 bases are a match to TRBD2. V was clipped by 8 bases and J by 4 bases; unmatched bases: 8. The CDR3 spans 15 residues. Per the germline V gene, CDR1 is SGHDN and CDR2 is FVKESK.

The genes are TRBV27 and TRBJ1-4; D not resolved. The CDR3 covers 14 residues. Trimming removed 3 bases at V and 8 bases at J, with 13 bases between. Germline-derived CDR1 and CDR2 are MNHEY and SMNVEV (reference sequence). The CDR3: CASSFLGGDEKLFF. The CDR3 DNA reads as TGTGCCAGCAGTTTCCTAGGAGGTGACGAAAAACTGTTTTTT. Full variable domain (rest looked up from reference TRBV27 and TRBJ1-4): EAQVTQNPRYLITVTGKKLTVTCSQNMNHEYMSWYRQDPGLGLRQIYYSMNVEVTDKGDVPEGYKVSRKEKRNFPLILESPSPNQTSLYFCASSFLGGDEKLFFGSGTQLSVL.

This rearrangement joins TRBV19 to TRBJ1-5; D not certain. Germline assignment: CDR1 LNHDA and CDR2 SQIVND (reference sequence). Trimming stripped 2 bases from V and 4 bases from J, with 12 bases between. The CDR3 sequence is 15 residues long. The CDR3 DNA reads as TGTGCCAGTAGTATACACAGCCTTACAAATCAGCCCCAGCATTTT. Amino acids: CASSIHSLTNQPQHF.

The chain couples TRBV3-1 (or the pseudogene TRBV3-2) to TRBJ1-5, with 7 bases lining up with TRBD1. CDR1 and CDR2 from the germline V gene are LGHDT and YNNKEL (reference sequence). CDR3 size: 15 residues. Trimming took 5 bases from V and 7 from J; bases not matched to a gene: 11. CDR3 sequence reads: CASSVDRESRQPQHF. The DNA of the CDR3 is TGTGCCAGCAGCGTTGACAGGGAATCACGCCAGCCCCAGCATTTT.

V is TRBV24-1 and J is TRBJ1-5; perhaps TRBD1 as D (5 bases). The ends were cut back, 9 bases at V and 1 base at J, with 12 bases in the middle. Germline V CDR1 and CDR2: KGHDR, SFDVKD. CDR3 length: 14 residues. DNA of the CDR3: TGTGCCACCGGAGGGGAGGGAAGCAATCAGCCCCAGCATTTT. Protein product: CATGGEGSNQPQHF.

This chain connects TRBV19 to TRBJ1-2; 8 nucleotides line up with TRBD1. Germline V CDR1 and CDR2: LNHDA, SQIVND (reference sequence). This CDR3 is built from 13 residues. After removal of 5 bases from V and 4 bases from J, the junction contained 3 bases not matched to a gene. The CDR3 DNA reads as TGTGCCAGTAGTCGGACAGGGACCTATGGCTACACCTTC. Its translation is CASSRTGTYGYTF.

The chain is built from TRBV3-1 (or the pseudogene TRBV3-2) and TRBJ2-1; 8 bases map to TRBD1. Germline V lookup: CDR1 LGHDT, CDR2 YNNKEL (reference sequence). J lost 9 bases, V lost 0 bases, and 7 bases had no gene match. CDR3 length: 15 residues. The CDR3 DNA reads as TGTGCCAGCAGCCAAGATGCAGCAGGGGGCTTTGAGCAGTTCTTC. Protein product: CASSQDAAGGFEQFF.

The chain uses TRBV11-2 and TRBJ1-4; the D is unclear. Germline lookup yields CDR1 SGHAT and CDR2 FQNNGV. Between the trimmed V and J ends, which lost 5 bases and 8 bases, there was a span of 9 bases. This CDR3 is 12 amino acids long. CDR3 sequence reads: CASSPGREKLFF. As DNA, the CDR3 is TGTGCCAGCAGCCCAGGAAGGGAAAAACTGTTTTTT.

This clone was counted a single time. V and J are TRBV29-1 and TRBJ1-2; 7 positions agree with TRBD1. The CDR3 length is 13 residues. CDR1 and CDR2 (germline): SQVTM, ANQGSEA. The J segment lost 6 bases and the V segment lost 6 bases, leaving 10 bases of the junction unmatched. CDR3 amino acids: CSVAFGGGHGYTF. In nucleotides, the CDR3 is TGCAGCGTCGCATTCGGAGGGGGCCATGGCTACACCTTC.

This chain joins TRBV27 and TRBJ2-3; D gene uncertain. Germline values: CDR1 MNHEY, CDR2 SMNVEV (reference sequence). Trimming took 0 bases from V and 5 from J, leaving 12 bases between them. The CDR3 is made up of 15 amino acids. CDR3 residues: CASSLSINTRDTQYF. CDR3 in DNA: TGTGCCAGCAGTTTATCGATAAACACCAGAGATACGCAGTATTTT.

This chain links TRBV13 with TRBJ1-2, with 8 bases that match TRBD1. V was pared by 0 bases and J by 8 bases, with 5 bases of the junction left unmatched. The CDR3 is 14 residues long. CDR1 PRHDT and CDR2 FYEKMQ come from the germline V gene (reference sequence). CDR3 in DNA: TGTGCCAGCAGCTTAGGTACAGGGGGGTACGGCTACACCTTC. Encoded protein: CASSLGTGGYGYTF.

This rearrangement joins TRBV6-5 to TRBJ2-1, with 7 positions matching TRBD1. CDR3 length: 13 amino acids. The germline CDR1 and CDR2 sequences are MNHEY and SVGAGI. Losses at the gene ends were 6 bases for V and 5 bases for J; bases not matched to a gene: 4. The CDR3 nucleotides are TGTGCCAGCAGCGAGGGACAGAACAATGAGCAGTTCTTC. Protein product: CASSEGQNNEQFF.

V usage is TRBV5-1 and J usage is TRBJ1-4; 9 bases fit TRBD1. CDR3 length equals 14 residues. CDR1 is SGHRS, CDR2 YFSETQ, per germline. V lost 4 bases, J lost 7 bases, and 5 bases stayed unmatched. This chain's CDR3 is CASSETGGREKLFF. In nucleotides, the CDR3 is TGCGCCAGCAGCGAGACAGGGGGTCGTGAAAAACTGTTTTTT.

About this clone itself: A read error may produce the germline difference seen at one junction end. The genes are TRBV5-1 and TRBJ2-2; the match to TRBD2 covers 8 bases. The V gene's germline CDR1 is SGHRS and CDR2 YFSETQ. The CDR3 length is 14 residues. CDR3 protein: CASSPAAGVGELFF. Written as DNA, the CDR3 is TGTGCCAGCTCTCCGGCAGCGGGAGTCGGGGAGCTGTTTTTT.

This clone appeared once. Mismatch with germline at one junction end may stem from a read error. The V and J genes are TRBV5-1 and TRBJ2-1; 9 bases align to TRBD2. This CDR3 spans 13 amino acids. Germline-derived CDR1 and CDR2 are SGHRS and YFSETQ. Written as DNA, the CDR3 is TGTGCCAGCAGGATTAGCGGGAGCTTTGAGCAGTTCTTC. Its protein product is CASRISGSFEQFF.

V is TRBV24-1 and J is TRBJ1-4; the D is unclear. The V end lost 6 bases, the J end lost 3 bases, and 13 bases lay between the germline ends. The germline gives CDR1 KGHDR, CDR2 SFDVKD. The CDR3 has 15 residues. CDR3 sequence: CATSSSGVPNEKLFF. CDR3 DNA: TGTGCCACCAGTTCATCCGGGGTTCCTAATGAAAAACTGTTTTTT.

The CDR3 loop is CASKPGLANTGELFF. The CDR3, as DNA: TGTGCCAGCAAACCGGGACTAGCTAACACCGGGGAGCTGTTTTTT. The chain couples TRBV9 to TRBJ2-2; 9 nucleotides agree with TRBD2. After removal of 6 bases from V and 2 bases from J, the junction contained 5 bases not matched to a gene. This CDR3 comprises 15 residues. The germline gives CDR1 SGDLS, CDR2 YYNGEE.

The chain is built from TRBV11-2 and TRBJ1-1; 7 bases match TRBD1. V dropped 4 bases and J dropped 7; count of bases not matched to a gene: 6. Germline assignment: CDR1 SGHAT and CDR2 FQNNGV. This CDR3 has 13 residues. DNA for the CDR3: TGTGCCAGCAGCTCAGGGGACAGACTTGAAGCTTTCTTT. Its protein is CASSSGDRLEAFF.

This chain connects TRBV6-5 to TRBJ1-2, with D possibly matching TRBD1 (6 bases). There are 15 residues in the CDR3. The V gene lost 2 bases and the J gene lost 8 bases, with 18 bases spanning the gap. Germline assignment: CDR1 MNHEY and CDR2 SVGAGI. The CDR3 nucleotides read TGTGCCAGCAGTTACAGGGGCCCACAGGGACGGGGCTACACCTTC. Amino acids: CASSYRGPQGRGYTF.

Only one count was recorded for this clone. The chain combines TRBV6-5 with TRBJ1-5; 7 bases are a match to TRBD1. The junction had 9 bases not matched to a gene; V was cut back by 6 bases and J by 7 bases. The V gene's germline CDR1 is MNHEY and CDR2 SVGAGI. The CDR3 covers 14 residues. Here the CDR3 DNA reads TGTGCCAGCAGACTGACAGGGTATGGGCAGCCCCAGCATTTT. Translation: CASRLTGYGQPQHF.